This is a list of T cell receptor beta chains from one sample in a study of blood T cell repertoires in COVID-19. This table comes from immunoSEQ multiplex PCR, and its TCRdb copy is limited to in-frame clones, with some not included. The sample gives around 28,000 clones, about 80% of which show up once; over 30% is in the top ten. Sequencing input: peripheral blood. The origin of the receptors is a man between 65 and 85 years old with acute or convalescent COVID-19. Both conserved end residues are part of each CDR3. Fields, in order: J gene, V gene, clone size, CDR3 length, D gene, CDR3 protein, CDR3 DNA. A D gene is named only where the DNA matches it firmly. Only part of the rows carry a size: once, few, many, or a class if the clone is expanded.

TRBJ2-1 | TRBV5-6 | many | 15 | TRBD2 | CASSLLLAEFDEQFF | TGTGCCAGCAGCCTACTACTAGCGGAGTTCGATGAGCAGTTCTTC
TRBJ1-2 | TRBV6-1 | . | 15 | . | CASSGAWSGGYGYTF | TGTGCCAGCAGTGGAGCCTGGTCGGGGGGCTATGGCTACACCTTC
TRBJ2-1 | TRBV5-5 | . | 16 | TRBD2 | CASSLMASGVGNEQFF | TGTGCCAGCAGCTTGATGGCTAGCGGGGTCGGCAATGAGCAGTTCTTC
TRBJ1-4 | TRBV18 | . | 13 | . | CASSPRENEKLFF | TGTGCCAGCTCACCCCGGGAGAATGAAAAACTGTTTTTT
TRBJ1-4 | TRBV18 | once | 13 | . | CASSRGSGEKLFF | TGTGCCAGCTCCCGAGGCTCCGGGGAAAAACTGTTTTTT
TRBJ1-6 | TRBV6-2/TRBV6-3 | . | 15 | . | CASSYVGQGYSPLHF | TGTGCCAGCAGTTACGTCGGTCAGGGGTATTCACCCCTCCACTTT
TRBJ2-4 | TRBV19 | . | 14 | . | CASSIQGAKNIQYF | TGTGCCAGTAGTATACAGGGGGCCAAAAACATTCAGTACTTC
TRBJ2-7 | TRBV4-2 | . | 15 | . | CASQLSGGSPYEQYF | TGTGCCAGCCAGCTCTCAGGGGGGAGCCCCTACGAGCAGTACTTC
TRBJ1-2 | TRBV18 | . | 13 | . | CASSPQGTSGYTF | TGTGCCAGCTCACCGCAGGGTACCTCTGGCTACACCTTC
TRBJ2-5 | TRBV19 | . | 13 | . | CASSIQGRETQYF | TGTGCCAGTAGTATCCAGGGTAGGGAGACCCAGTACTTC
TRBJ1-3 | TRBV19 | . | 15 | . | CASSTRGSSGNTIYF | TGTGCCAGTAGTACCAGGGGAAGCTCTGGAAACACCATATATTTT
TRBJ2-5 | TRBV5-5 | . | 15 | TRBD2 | CASSLVGLAQETQYF | TGTGCCAGCAGCTTGGTGGGACTAGCGCAAGAGACCCAGTACTTC
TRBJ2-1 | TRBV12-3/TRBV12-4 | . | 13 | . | CASTRGGGNEQFF | TGTGCCAGCACCCGAGGGGGGGGCAATGAGCAGTTCTTC